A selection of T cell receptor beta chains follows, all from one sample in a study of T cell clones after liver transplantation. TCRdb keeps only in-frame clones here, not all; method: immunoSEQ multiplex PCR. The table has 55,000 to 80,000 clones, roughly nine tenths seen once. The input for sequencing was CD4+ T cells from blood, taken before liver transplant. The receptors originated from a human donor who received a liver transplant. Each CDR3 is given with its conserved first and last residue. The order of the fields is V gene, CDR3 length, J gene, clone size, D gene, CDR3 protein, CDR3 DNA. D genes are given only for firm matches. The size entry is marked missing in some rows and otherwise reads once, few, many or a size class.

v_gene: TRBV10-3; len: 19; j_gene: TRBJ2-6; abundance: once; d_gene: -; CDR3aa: CAISESPGRGPSGANVLTF; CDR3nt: TGTGCCATCAGTGAGTCTCCGGGACGGGGACCCTCTGGGGCCAACGTCCTGACTTTC
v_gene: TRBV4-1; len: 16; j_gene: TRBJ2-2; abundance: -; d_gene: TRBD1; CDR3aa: CASSQGTGGASGELFF; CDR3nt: TGCGCCAGCAGCCAGGGGACAGGGGGCGCATCCGGGGAGCTGTTTTTT
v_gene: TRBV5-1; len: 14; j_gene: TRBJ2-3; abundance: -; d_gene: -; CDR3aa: CATSEGPGTDTQYF; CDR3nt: TGCGCCACCTCAGAAGGGCCGGGCACAGATACGCAGTATTTT
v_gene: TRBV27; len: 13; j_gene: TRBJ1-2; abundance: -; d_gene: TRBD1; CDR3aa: CASSPTGGDGYTF; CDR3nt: TGTGCCAGCAGTCCCACAGGGGGCGATGGCTACACCTTC
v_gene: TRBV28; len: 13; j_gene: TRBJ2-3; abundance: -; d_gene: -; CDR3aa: CASSPIRGNTQYF; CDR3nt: TGTGCCAGCAGTCCCATCAGAGGAAATACGCAGTATTTT
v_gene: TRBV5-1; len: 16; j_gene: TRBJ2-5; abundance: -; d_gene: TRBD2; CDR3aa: CASTKGTSGTEETQYF; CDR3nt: TGCGCCAGCACCAAAGGGACTAGCGGGACGGAAGAGACCCAGTACTTC
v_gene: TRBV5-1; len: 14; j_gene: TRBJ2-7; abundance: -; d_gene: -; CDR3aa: CASSSLGHTYEQYF; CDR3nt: TGCGCCAGCAGCTCTTTAGGGCACACCTACGAGCAGTACTTC
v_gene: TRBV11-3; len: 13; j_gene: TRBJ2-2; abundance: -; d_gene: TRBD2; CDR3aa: CASRPPGGGELFF; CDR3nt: TGTGCCAGCAGACCACCGGGGGGCGGGGAGCTGTTTTTT
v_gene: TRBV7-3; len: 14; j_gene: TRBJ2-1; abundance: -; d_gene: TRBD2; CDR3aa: CASSMGLANNEQFF; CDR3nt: TGTGCCAGCAGCATGGGACTAGCGAACAATGAGCAGTTCTTC
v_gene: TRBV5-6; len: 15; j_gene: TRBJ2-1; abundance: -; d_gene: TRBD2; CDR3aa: CASSPGLVVGNEQFF; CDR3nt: TGTGCCAGCAGCCCGGGACTAGTGGTGGGCAATGAGCAGTTCTTC
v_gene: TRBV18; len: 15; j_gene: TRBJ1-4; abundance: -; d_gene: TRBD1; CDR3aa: CASSPTGGPNEKLFF; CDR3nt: TGTGCCAGCTCACCCACAGGGGGCCCTAATGAAAAACTGTTTTTT
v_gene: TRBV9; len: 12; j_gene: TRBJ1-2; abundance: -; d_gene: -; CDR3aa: CASSVEGYGYTF; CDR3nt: TGTGCCAGCAGCGTAGAAGGATATGGCTACACCTTC
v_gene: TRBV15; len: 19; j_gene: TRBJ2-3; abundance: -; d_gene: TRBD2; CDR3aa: CATSRDRGTSGLWGDTQYF; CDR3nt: TGTGCCACCAGCAGAGATCGAGGGACTAGCGGGCTGTGGGGAGATACGCAGTATTTT
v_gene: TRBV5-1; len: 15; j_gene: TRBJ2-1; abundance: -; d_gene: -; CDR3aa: CASSLTGINYNEQFF; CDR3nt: TGCGCCAGCAGTCTAACCGGGATAAACTACAATGAGCAGTTCTTC
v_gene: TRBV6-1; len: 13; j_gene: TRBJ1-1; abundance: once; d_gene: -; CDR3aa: CASSRERSTEAFF; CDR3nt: TGTGCCAGCAGTAGGGAGCGTAGCACTGAAGCTTTCTTT
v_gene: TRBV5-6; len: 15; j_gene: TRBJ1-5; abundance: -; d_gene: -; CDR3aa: CASSLYTLANQPQHF; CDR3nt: TGTGCCAGCAGCTTGTACACTCTCGCCAATCAGCCCCAGCATTTT
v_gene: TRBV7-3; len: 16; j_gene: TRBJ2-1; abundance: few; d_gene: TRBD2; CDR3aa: CASSLTGGTSGRIEFF; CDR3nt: TGTGCCAGCAGCTTAACCGGAGGGACTAGCGGGAGAATAGAGTTCTTC
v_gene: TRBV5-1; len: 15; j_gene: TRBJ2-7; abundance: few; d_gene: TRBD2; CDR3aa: CASSLGTSPDYEQYF; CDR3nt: TGCGCCAGCAGCTTAGGGACTAGCCCTGACTACGAGCAGTACTTC
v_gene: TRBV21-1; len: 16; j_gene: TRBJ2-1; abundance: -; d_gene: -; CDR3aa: CASSKGGSSSYNEQFF; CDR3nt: TGTGCCAGCAGCAAAGGAGGTTCGAGCTCCTACAATGAGCAGTTCTTC
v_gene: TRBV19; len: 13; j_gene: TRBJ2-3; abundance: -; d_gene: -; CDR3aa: CASRASHTDTQYF; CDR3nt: TGTGCCAGCCGCGCAAGTCACACAGATACGCAGTATTTT
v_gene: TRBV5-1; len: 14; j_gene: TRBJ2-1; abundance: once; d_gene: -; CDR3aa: CASSRRQGNNEQFF; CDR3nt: TGCGCCAGCAGCAGGAGGCAGGGTAACAATGAGCAGTTCTTC
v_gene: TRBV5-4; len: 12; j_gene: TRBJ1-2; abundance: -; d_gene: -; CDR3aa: CASSLRESGYTF; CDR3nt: TGTGCCAGCAGCTTGAGAGAAAGCGGCTACACCTTC